This passage covers 26 T cell receptor beta chains from one sample sequenced in a study of spatial heterogeneity in lung cancer. Time point described: sample taken at primary tumor resection. The input material, whole RNA from tumor, nontumor lung or frozen PBMC, was sequenced unsorted. One entry per CDR3 protein results from TCRdb running MiXCR on the 5' RACE reads. The sample includes 8,000 to 9,000 distinct CDR3 sequences, 3.5% to 5% seen only once; the top ten take over 25%. Source: PBMCs, taken at surgery. Receptors were obtained from a male donor with early-stage non-small cell lung cancer.

As regards this clonotype: This beta chain is an unintended read in a library built for alpha chains; its size means little. The chain carries TRBV7-2 and TRBJ2-2; 9 positions agree with TRBD1. The ends lost 6 bases at V and 1 base at J; junction bases unmatched: 12. CDR1 and CDR2 from the germline V gene are SGHTA and FQGNSA. The CDR3 runs to 18 residues. The CDR3 is CASRVGVSGQGNTGELFF. The CDR3 region has the DNA TGTGCCAGCAGAGTAGGGGTTTCGGGACAGGGGAACACCGGGGAGCTGTTTTTT.

This clonotype showed up just a few times. A library made for alpha chains picked up this beta chain off target, so its size means little. This chain connects TRBV20-1 to TRBJ2-3, with TRBD2 matching over 9 bases. The CDR3 extends over 16 amino acids. V lost 0 bases, J lost 0 bases, and 4 bases stayed unmatched. Germline lookup yields CDR1 DFQATT and CDR2 SNEGSKA (reference sequence). The CDR3 DNA sequence: TGCAGTGCTAGAGATAGGCTAGCGGGGAGCACAGATACGCAGTATTTT. It yields the protein CSARDRLAGSTDTQYF.

This clonotype appeared many times. This beta chain lies outside the target of a library built for alpha chains; its clone size means little. The chain couples TRBV7-8 to TRBJ2-3; D unresolved. There are 13 residues in the CDR3. Trimming removed 0 bases from V and 4 bases from J, with 5 bases in between. Per the germline V gene, CDR1 is SGHVS and CDR2 is FQNEAQ. The CDR3 loop is CASSLATADTQYF. Written as DNA, the CDR3 is TGTGCCAGCAGCTTAGCTACAGCAGATACGCAGTATTTT.

This clonotype was counted at least ten times. This beta chain was picked up by a library intended for alpha chains and is off target, so its count carries little meaning. The chain joins TRBV6-5 to TRBJ2-7; no firm D call. V was pared by 1 base and J by 2 bases, with 12 bases between. CDR1 and CDR2 (germline): MNHEY, SVGAGI. The CDR3 length is 15 residues. Written as DNA, the CDR3 is TGTGCCAGCAGTTACTACACCGGGCCCACCTACGAGCAGTACTTC. It encodes CASSYYTGPTYEQYF.

In its sample, this clonotype was seen many times. The library was prepared for alpha chains; this beta chain is a stray read, so its frequency means little. The chain couples TRBV7-2 to TRBJ1-4, with D perhaps TRBD1 (6 bases). V was shortened by 2 bases and J by 8 bases, with 12 bases between the two germline ends. The CDR3 totals 14 residues. The germline gives CDR1 SGHTA, CDR2 FQGNSA. The CDR3 coding sequence is TGTGCCAGCAGCTTACGGGGGGCAGACGAAAAACTGTTTTTT. It is translated as CASSLRGADEKLFF.

This clonotype has ten or more counts. Because the library targeted alpha chains, this beta chain is an off-target read whose size means little. This sequence joins TRBV7-2 and TRBJ1-5; D gene unclear. The CDR3 is made up of 12 amino acids. CDR1 is SGHTA and CDR2 is FQGNSA in the germline V gene. The ends were cut back, 1 base at V and 7 bases at J, with 5 bases in the middle. In DNA form, the CDR3 reads TGTGCCAGCAGCTTAGGTCCCCAGCCCCAGCATTTT. The encoded protein is CASSLGPQPQHF.

This clonotype was seen at least ten times. The library was built for alpha chains, so this beta chain is an off-target read and its size means little. The chain combines TRBV12-3 or TRBV12-4 with TRBJ2-7; 9 bases map to TRBD1. This CDR3 is built from 14 residues. V shed 5 bases, J shed 6 bases, and the junction held 8 bases outside the gene matches. The CDR3: CASSPTGTGREQYV. The CDR3 bases are TGTGCCAGCAGTCCGACCGGGACAGGGCGCGAGCAGTACGTC.

About this clonotype: Because the library targeted alpha chains, this beta chain is an off-target read whose size means little. This chain uses TRBV7-2 with TRBJ2-2; D is possibly TRBD1 (5 bases). The CDR3 is made up of 16 amino acids. Trimming removed 2 bases from V and 2 bases from J, with 12 bases in between. The germline V gene has CDR1 SGHTA and CDR2 FQGNSA. As DNA, the CDR3 is TGTGCCAGCAGCTTACAAAGACAGATTAACACCGGGGAGCTGTTTTTT. Translation: CASSLQRQINTGELFF.

This clonotype was counted at least ten times. The library was designed around alpha chains, so this beta chain is a stray read whose abundance carries little weight. This sequence joins TRBV2 and TRBJ1-2; no clear D gene. From germline, CDR1 is SNHLY and CDR2 FYNNEI. V was shortened by 3 bases and J by 5 bases, with 13 bases between the two germline ends. The CDR3 covers 14 residues. CDR3 nucleotides: TGTGCCAGCAGTGACGTTTCAGGACGATATGGCTACACCTTC. Amino acid sequence: CASSDVSGRYGYTF.

In its sample, this clonotype was seen a few times. This beta chain appears as a stray read in a library generated for alpha chains; its size is not informative. V is TRBV27 and J is TRBJ2-6; TRBD2 aligns across 12 bases. Trimming removed 5 bases from V and 0 bases from J; junction bases left unmatched: 8. The germline V gene has CDR1 MNHEY and CDR2 SMNVEV (reference sequence). There are 19 residues in the CDR3. The CDR3 sequence is CASSPRLAGDISGANVLTF. Here the CDR3 DNA reads TGTGCCAGCAGTCCCCGACTAGCGGGGGACATCTCTGGGGCCAACGTCCTGACTTTC.

In this sample, this clonotype is medium-sized. The size of this beta chain means little, since it is a stray read in a library made for alpha chains. The chain uses TRBV19 and TRBJ2-7; TRBD2 matches 9 bases. There are 15 residues in the CDR3. V lost 7 bases to trimming and J lost 2 bases; unmatched junction nucleotides: 9. CDR1 and CDR2 from the germline V gene are LNHDA and SQIVND (reference sequence). CDR3 loop: CASNQASGGTYEQYF. As DNA, the CDR3 is TGTGCCAGTAACCAAGCCAGCGGGGGGACCTACGAGCAGTACTTC.

A note on this clonotype: In a library made to pick up alpha chains, this beta chain is a stray read with a size that means little. The chain has TRBV15 and TRBJ1-2, with unresolved D. Trimming left V 1 base short and J 1 base short, with 13 bases between. CDR1 is LNHNV, CDR2 YYDKDF, per germline (reference sequence). The CDR3 covers 16 residues. The chain's CDR3 is CATSRAYGTVNYGYTF. CDR3 nucleotide sequence: TGTGCCACCAGCAGAGCCTACGGTACGGTTAACTATGGCTACACCTTC.

With regard to this clonotype: This beta chain lies outside the target of a library built for alpha chains; its clone size means little. The chain recombines TRBV7-2 with TRBJ1-2; D gene unclear. The germline V gene has CDR1 SGHTA and CDR2 FQGNSA. V was pared by 3 bases and J by 8 bases, with 13 bases between. The CDR3 loop spans 13 amino acids. The CDR3 region has the DNA TGTGCCAGCAGCTTCGAGACGATCAGGGGCTACACCTTC. Translating gives CASSFETIRGYTF.

This clonotype has more than one count but fewer than ten. In a library made to pick up alpha chains, this beta chain is a stray read with a size that means little. This chain joins TRBV28 and TRBJ1-2; D possibly corresponds to TRBD1 (5 bases). This CDR3 contains 15 residues. V lost 3 bases, J lost 3 bases, and 14 bases lay in between. Germline V gives CDR1 MDHEN, CDR2 SYDVKM. The CDR3 protein is CASSFGTGRDYGYTF. The CDR3 coding sequence is TGTGCCAGCAGTTTTGGGACGGGTCGGGACTATGGCTACACCTTC.

This clonotype is judged medium-sized. Found in a library prepared for alpha chains, this beta chain is an off-target read, and its abundance has little meaning. This CDR3 reads CSVSSGQDNSPLHF. The CDR3 DNA reads as TGCAGCGTCTCTTCAGGGCAGGATAATTCACCCCTCCACTTT. The chain combines TRBV29-1 with TRBJ1-6; TRBD1 might be the D (5 bases). The germline V and J ends were trimmed by 6 bases and 5 bases, with 14 bases remaining between them. The CDR3 is made up of 14 amino acids. Germline CDR1 SQVTM, CDR2 ANQGSEA.

Notes on this clonotype: This beta chain turned up in a library designed for alpha chains; as an off-target read, its abundance says little. V and J are TRBV6-6 and TRBJ1-5; D gene ambiguous. V gave up 2 bases and J gave up 7 bases, with 12 bases separating them. CDR1 is MNHNY and CDR2 is SVGAGI in the germline V gene (reference sequence). The CDR3 has 14 amino acids. In DNA form, the CDR3 reads TGTGCCAGCAGTTACGGGCAGCTTATGCAGCCCCAGCATTTT. Translation: CASSYGQLMQPQHF.

By its share, this clonotype is medium-sized (0.01 to 0.1%). This beta chain is an off-target read within a library intended for alpha chains, so its frequency means little. This rearrangement joins TRBV5-1 to TRBJ1-1; 9 nucleotides agree with TRBD1. Per germline, CDR1 SGHRS and CDR2 YFSETQ. V was pared by 2 bases and J by 5 bases, with 7 bases of the junction left unmatched. This CDR3 contains 15 residues. The DNA of the CDR3 is TGCGCCAGCAGCTTCCCTGGACAGGGGAGTACTGAAGCTTTCTTT. Amino acids: CASSFPGQGSTEAFF. Complete variable domain (other parts from reference TRBV5-1 and TRBJ1-1): KAGVTQTPRYLIKTRGQQVTLSCSPISGHRSVSWYQQTPGQGLQFLFEYFSETQRNKGNFPGRFSGRQFSNSRSEMNVSTLELGDSALYLCASSFPGQGSTEAFFGQGTRLTVV.

In this sample, this clonotype is medium-sized. Because the library targeted alpha chains, this beta chain is an off-target read whose size means little. The chain carries TRBV28 and TRBJ2-5; D is possibly TRBD1 (6 bases). The germline V gene encodes CDR1 MDHEN and CDR2 SYDVKM. CDR3 length equals 16 residues. Trimming took 5 bases from V and 3 from J, leaving 19 bases between them. This CDR3 reads CASSTNGGSREETQYF. The CDR3 DNA is TGTGCCAGCAGTACTAATGGGGGCAGTCGAGAAGAGACCCAGTACTTC.

This clonotype was observed many times. It may be a read error: a sequence one base away is much more abundant. This beta chain slipped into a library made for alpha chains as a stray read, so its size is not meaningful. Here the CDR3 reads CASSFRPGLRDGNQPQHF. The CDR3 DNA reads as TGTGCCAGCAGTTTCCGGCCCGGGCTCCGCGATGGGAATCAGCCCCAGCATTTT. The rearrangement joins TRBV28 to TRBJ1-5, with D unclear. Germline V gene lookup returns CDR1 MDHEN and CDR2 SYDVKM. CDR3 length: 18 amino acids. V lost 3 bases, J lost 4 bases, and 22 bases lay in between.

This clonotype was picked up many times. Because this beta chain is a stray read in a library intended to capture alpha chains, its abundance should not be given much weight. The V gene is TRBV4-1, the J gene TRBJ2-7; D unclear. CDR1 is MGHRA, CDR2 YSYEKL, per germline. The CDR3 totals 14 residues. V shed 4 bases and J shed 2 bases, with 12 bases lying between them. CDR3 DNA: TGCGCCAGCAGCCCCACCGGGCTTACCTACGAGCAGTACTTC. This gives the protein CASSPTGLTYEQYF.

Within the sample, this clonotype is medium-sized. Little can be read into the size of this beta chain, an off-target read in a library designed for alpha chains. The chain employs TRBV12-3 or TRBV12-4 and TRBJ2-1; tentatively, D is TRBD2 (5 bases). The length of the CDR3 is 13 residues. V lost 8 bases and J 0 bases, leaving 8 bases between the germline ends. The CDR3, as DNA: TGTGCCAGCCTAGGAGGCTCCTACAATGAGCAGTTCTTC. It encodes CASLGGSYNEQFF.

This clonotype came up many times. Since the library was made to target alpha chains, this beta chain is a stray read and its abundance is not meaningful. This chain connects TRBV20-1 to TRBJ1-5; D is undetermined. Germline V gene lookup returns CDR1 DFQATT and CDR2 SNEGSKA (reference sequence). CDR3 length equals 14 residues. Trimming left V 0 bases short and J 1 base short, with 7 bases between. CDR3 region: CSARDSRSNQPQHF. The CDR3, as DNA: TGCAGTGCTAGAGATTCCCGCAGCAATCAGCCCCAGCATTTT.

This clonotype ranks as medium-sized. This beta chain lies outside the target of a library built for alpha chains; its clone size means little. For the CDR3, the DNA is TGTGCCAGCAGCCAAGATTCCTCACGGGCTTTCTTT. Translating it yields CASSQDSSRAFF. The chain has TRBV3-1 and TRBJ1-1; no definite D call. Trimming left V 0 bases short and J 11 bases short, with 10 bases between. CDR3 length: 12 residues. Germline CDR1 is LGHDT and CDR2 is YNNKEL (reference sequence).

This clonotype was seen many times. The library was built for alpha chains, so this beta chain is an off-target read and its size means little. The J gene is TRBJ2-5, the V gene TRBV27; D might be TRBD2 (6 bases). The CDR3 is 14 residues long. Germline CDR1 MNHEY, CDR2 SMNVEV (reference sequence). Trimming took 5 bases from V and 5 from J, leaving 15 bases between them. This CDR3 reads CASSRAQAGETQYF. The DNA for the CDR3 is TGTGCCAGCAGTCGTGCCCAGGCGGGGGAGACCCAGTACTTC.

This clonotype was seen a handful of times. In a library made to pick up alpha chains, this beta chain is a stray read with a size that means little. The chain carries TRBV15 and TRBJ1-1; D is undetermined. In germline, CDR1 is LNHNV, CDR2 YYDKDF (reference sequence). Trimming left V 1 base short and J 4 bases short, with 13 bases between. The CDR3 is made up of 15 amino acids. CDR3: CATSRGREKGTEAFF. The CDR3 nucleotides are TGTGCCACCAGCAGAGGACGGGAGAAAGGCACTGAAGCTTTCTTT.

Sample share makes this clonotype medium-sized (0.01 to 0.1%). Within a library made for alpha chains, this beta chain is off target, and its count is uninformative. The chain recombines TRBV20-1 with TRBJ2-1, with D hard to call. V lost 4 bases and J lost 8, with 12 bases in between. There are 12 residues in the CDR3. Germline loops: CDR1 DFQATT, CDR2 SNEGSKA (reference sequence). For the CDR3, the DNA is TGCAGTGCTACGGGCTCCTGGGATGAGCAGTTCTTC. It codes for CSATGSWDEQFF.